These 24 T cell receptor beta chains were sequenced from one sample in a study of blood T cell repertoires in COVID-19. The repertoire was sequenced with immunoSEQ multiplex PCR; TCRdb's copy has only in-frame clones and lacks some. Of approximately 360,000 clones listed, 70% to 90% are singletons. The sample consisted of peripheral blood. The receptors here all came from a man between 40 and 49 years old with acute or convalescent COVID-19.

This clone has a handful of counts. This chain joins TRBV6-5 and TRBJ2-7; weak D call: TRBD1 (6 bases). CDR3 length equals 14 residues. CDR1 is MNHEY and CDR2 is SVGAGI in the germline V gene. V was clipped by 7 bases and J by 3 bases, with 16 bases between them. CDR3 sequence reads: CASIRTAENYEQYF. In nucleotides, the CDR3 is TGTGCCAGCATCCGGACAGCGGAAAACTACGAGCAGTACTTC.

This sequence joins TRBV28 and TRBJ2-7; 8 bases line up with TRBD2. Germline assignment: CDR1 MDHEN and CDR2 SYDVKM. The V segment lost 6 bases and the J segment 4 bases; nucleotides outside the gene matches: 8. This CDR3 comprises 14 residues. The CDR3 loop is CASRPGLVVYEQYF. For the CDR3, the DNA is TGTGCCAGCAGGCCGGGACTAGTTGTATACGAGCAGTACTTC.

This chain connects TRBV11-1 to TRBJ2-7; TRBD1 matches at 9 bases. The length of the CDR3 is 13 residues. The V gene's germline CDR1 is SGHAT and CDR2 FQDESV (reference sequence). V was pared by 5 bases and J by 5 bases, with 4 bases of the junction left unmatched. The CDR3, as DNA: TGTGCCAGCAGCACCGGGACAGGGAACGAGCAGTACTTC. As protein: CASSTGTGNEQYF. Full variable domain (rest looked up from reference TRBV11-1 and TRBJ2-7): EAEVAQSPRYKITEKSQAVAFWCDPISGHATLYWYRQILGQGPELLVQFQDESVVDDSQLPKDRFSAERLKGVDSTLKIQPAELGDSAMYLCASSTGTGNEQYFGPGTRLTVT.

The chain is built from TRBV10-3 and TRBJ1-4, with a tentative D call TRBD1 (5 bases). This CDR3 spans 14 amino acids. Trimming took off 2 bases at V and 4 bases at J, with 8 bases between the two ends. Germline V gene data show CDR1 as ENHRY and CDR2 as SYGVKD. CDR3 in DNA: TGTGCCATCAGTGAGGGGGGAGGTAATGAAAAACTGTTTTTT. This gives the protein CAISEGGGNEKLFF.

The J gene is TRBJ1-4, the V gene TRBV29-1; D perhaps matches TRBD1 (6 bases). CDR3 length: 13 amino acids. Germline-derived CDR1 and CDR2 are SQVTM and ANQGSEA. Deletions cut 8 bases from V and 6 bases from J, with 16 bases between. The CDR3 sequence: CSTSGGRDEKLFF. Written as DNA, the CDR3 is TGCAGCACTTCGGGGGGCAGAGATGAAAAACTGTTTTTT. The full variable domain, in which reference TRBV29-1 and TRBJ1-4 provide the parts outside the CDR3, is SAVISQKPSRDICQRGTSLTIQCQVDSQVTMMFWYRQQPGQSLTLIATANQGSEATYESGFVIDKFPISRPNLTFSTLTVSNMSPEDSSIYLCSTSGGRDEKLFFGSGTQLSVL.

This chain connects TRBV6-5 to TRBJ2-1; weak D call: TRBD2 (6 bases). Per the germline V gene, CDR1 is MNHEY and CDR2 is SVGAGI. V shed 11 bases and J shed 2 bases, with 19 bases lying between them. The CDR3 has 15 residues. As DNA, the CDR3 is TGTGCCGGCTATAGCGGCGAAGGCCCCTACAATGAGCAGTTCTTC. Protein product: CAGYSGEGPYNEQFF.

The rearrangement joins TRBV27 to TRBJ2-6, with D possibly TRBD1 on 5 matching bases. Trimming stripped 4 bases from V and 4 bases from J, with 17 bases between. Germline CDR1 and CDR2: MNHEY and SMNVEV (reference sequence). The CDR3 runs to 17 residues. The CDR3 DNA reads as TGTGCCAGCAGTTCCCTAAGAACAGGCTCCGGGGCCAACGTCCTGACTTTC. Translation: CASSSLRTGSGANVLTF.

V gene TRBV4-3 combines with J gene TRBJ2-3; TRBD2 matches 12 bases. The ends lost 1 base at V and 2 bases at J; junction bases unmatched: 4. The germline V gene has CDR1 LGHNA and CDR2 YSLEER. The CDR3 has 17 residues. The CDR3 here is CASSQARLAGATDTQYF. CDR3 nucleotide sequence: TGCGCCAGCAGCCAAGCCCGACTAGCGGGGGCCACAGATACGCAGTATTTT.

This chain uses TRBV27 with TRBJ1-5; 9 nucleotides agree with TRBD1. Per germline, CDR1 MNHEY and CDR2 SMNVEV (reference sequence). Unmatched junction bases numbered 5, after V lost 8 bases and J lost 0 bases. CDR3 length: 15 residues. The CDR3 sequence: CASGQGSHSNQPQHF. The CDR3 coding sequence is TGTGCCAGCGGACAGGGGAGCCATAGCAATCAGCCCCAGCATTTT.

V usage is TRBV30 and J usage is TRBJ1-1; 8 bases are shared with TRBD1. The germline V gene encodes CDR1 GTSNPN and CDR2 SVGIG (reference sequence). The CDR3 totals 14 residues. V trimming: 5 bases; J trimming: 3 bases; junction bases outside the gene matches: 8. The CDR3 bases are TGTGCCTGGGGGGGGACAGGCCAGGACACTGAAGCTTTCTTT. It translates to CAWGGTGQDTEAFF.

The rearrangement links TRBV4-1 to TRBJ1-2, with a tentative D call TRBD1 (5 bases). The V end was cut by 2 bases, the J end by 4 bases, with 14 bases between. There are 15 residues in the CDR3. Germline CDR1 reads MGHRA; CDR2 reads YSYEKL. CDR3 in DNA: TGCGCCAGCAGCCAAACAGGTGGAGTGGCCTATGGCTACACCTTC. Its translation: CASSQTGGVAYGYTF.

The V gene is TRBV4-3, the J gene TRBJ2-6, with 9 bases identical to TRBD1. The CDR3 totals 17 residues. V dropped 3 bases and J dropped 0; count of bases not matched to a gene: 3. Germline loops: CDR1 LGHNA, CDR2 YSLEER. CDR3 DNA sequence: TGCGCCAGCAGCCAGGAGACAGGGGGCTCTGGGGCCAACGTCCTGACTTTC. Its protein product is CASSQETGGSGANVLTF.

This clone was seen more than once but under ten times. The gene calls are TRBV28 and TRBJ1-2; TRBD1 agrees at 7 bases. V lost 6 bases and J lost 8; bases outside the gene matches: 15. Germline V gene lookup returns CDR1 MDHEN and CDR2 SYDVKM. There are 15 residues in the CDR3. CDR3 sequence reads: CASSPRATGLWGYTF. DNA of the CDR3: TGTGCCAGCAGCCCCCGGGCGACAGGGCTTTGGGGCTACACCTTC.

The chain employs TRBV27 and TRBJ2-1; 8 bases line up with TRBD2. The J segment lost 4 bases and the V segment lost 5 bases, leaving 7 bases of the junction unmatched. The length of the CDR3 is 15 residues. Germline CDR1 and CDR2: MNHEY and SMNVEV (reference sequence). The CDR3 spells CASSPGGPWYNEQFF. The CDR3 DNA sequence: TGTGCCAGCAGTCCGGGAGGGCCCTGGTACAATGAGCAGTTCTTC.

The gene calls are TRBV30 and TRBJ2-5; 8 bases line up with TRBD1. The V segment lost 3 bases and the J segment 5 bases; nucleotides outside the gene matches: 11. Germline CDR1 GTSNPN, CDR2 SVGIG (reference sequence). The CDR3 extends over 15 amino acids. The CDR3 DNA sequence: TGTGCCTGGAGCGACGATCAGGGGGCCTGGGAGACCCAGTACTTC. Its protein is CAWSDDQGAWETQYF.

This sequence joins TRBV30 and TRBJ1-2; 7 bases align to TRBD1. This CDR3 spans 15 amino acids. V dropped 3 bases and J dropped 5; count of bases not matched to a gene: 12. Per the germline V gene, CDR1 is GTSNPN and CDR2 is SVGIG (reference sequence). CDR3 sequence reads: CAWSHYLQGRYGYTF. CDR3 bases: TGTGCCTGGAGCCACTATCTACAGGGGAGGTATGGCTACACCTTC.

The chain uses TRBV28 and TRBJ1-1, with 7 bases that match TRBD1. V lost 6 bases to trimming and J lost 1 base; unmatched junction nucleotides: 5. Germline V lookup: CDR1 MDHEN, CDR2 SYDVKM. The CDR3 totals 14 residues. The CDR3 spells CASRLGGRNTEAFF. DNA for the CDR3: TGTGCCAGCAGGTTAGGGGGCCGGAACACTGAAGCTTTCTTT.

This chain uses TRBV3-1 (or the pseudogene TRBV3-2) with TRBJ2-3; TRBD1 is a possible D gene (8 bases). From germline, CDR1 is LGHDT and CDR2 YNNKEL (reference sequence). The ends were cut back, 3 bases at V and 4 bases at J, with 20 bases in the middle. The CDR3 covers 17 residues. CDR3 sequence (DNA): TGTGCCAGCAGCCAGTACCGGGGGGCAGGGGGCGCAGATACGCAGTATTTT. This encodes CASSQYRGAGGADTQYF.

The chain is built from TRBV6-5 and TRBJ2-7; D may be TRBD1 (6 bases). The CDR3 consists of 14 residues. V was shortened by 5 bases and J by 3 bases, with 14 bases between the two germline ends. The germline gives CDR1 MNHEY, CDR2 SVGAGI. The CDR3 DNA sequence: TGTGCCAGCAGTCCACAGGGTGGGGTCTACGAGCAGTACTTC. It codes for CASSPQGGVYEQYF.

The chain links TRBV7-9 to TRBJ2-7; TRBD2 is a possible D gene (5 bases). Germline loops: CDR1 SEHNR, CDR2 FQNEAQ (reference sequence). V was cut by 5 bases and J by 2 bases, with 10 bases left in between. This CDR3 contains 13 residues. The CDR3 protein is CASSHGITYEQYF. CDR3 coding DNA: TGTGCCAGCAGCCACGGGATAACCTACGAGCAGTACTTC.

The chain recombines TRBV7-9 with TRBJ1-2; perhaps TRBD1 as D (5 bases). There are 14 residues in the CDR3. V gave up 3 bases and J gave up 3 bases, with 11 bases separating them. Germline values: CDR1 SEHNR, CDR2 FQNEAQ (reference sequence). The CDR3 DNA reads TGTGCCAGCAGCTTCAGGGCCGTAGACTATGGCTACACCTTC. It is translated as CASSFRAVDYGYTF.

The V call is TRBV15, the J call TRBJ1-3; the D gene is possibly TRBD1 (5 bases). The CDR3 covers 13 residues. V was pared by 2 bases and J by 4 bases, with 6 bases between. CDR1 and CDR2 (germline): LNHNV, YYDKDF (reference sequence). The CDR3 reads CATSRYRGNTIYF. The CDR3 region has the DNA TGTGCCACCAGCAGATACAGGGGAAACACCATATATTTT.

The CDR3 is CASSLRIFDSREQYF. The CDR3 nucleotides read TGTGCCAGCAGTTTACGTATCTTCGACTCTCGCGAGCAGTACTTC. V usage is TRBV27 and J usage is TRBJ2-7; D gene ambiguous. CDR1 MNHEY and CDR2 SMNVEV come from the germline V gene (reference sequence). This CDR3 comprises 15 residues. The ends were cut back, 2 bases at V and 6 bases at J, with 17 bases in the middle.

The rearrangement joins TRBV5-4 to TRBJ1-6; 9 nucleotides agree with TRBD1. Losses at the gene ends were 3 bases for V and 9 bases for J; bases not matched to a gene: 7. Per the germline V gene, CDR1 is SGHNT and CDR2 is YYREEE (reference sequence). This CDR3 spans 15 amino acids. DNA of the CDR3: TGTGCCAGCAGCTCTCCACAGGGGGCGAGTTCACCCCTCCACTTT. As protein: CASSSPQGASSPLHF.